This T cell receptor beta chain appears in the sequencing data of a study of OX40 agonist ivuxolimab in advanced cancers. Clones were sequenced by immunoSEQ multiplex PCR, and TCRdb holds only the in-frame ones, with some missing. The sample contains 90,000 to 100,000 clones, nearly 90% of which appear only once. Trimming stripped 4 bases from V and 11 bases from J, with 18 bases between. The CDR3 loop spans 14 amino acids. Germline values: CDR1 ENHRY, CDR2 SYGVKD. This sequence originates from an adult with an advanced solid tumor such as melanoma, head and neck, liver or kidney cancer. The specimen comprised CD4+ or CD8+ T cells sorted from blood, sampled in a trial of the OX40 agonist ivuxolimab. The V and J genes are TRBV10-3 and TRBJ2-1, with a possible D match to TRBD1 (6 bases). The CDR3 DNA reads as TGTGCCATCAGTGGCCTGGCAGGGGACCTAAAGCAGTTCTTC. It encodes CAISGLAGDLKQFF.